Listed here are 23 T cell receptor beta chains from one sample, sequenced in a study of OX40 agonist ivuxolimab in advanced cancers. Libraries were prepared by immunoSEQ multiplex PCR; TCRdb keeps only in-frame clonotypes and omits some of them. The table records approximately 40,000 clones, 70% to 90% of them present only once. Material: CD4+ or CD8+ T cells sorted from blood, obtained in a trial of the OX40 agonist ivuxolimab. The source of these receptors is an adult with an advanced solid tumor such as melanoma, head and neck, liver or kidney cancer.

The CDR3 region is CASSQWSKETQYF. DNA of the CDR3: TGTGCCAGCAGCCAATGGAGCAAAGAGACCCAGTACTTC. The gene calls are TRBV14 and TRBJ2-5; no firm D call. Trimming left V 2 bases short and J 3 bases short, with 7 bases between. This CDR3 spans 13 amino acids. The germline CDR1 and CDR2 sequences are SGHDN and FVKESK.

The chain links TRBV7-9 to TRBJ2-5; D is uncertain. The J call could be wrong; TRBJ2-7 is a better fit for the DNA end. The CDR3 loop spans 14 amino acids. CDR1 and CDR2 from the germline V gene are SEHNR and FQNEAQ (reference sequence). CDR3 in DNA: TGTGCCAGCAGCTACATGGCAGGCGCCTACGAGCAGTACTTC. This sequence encodes CASSYMAGAYEQYF.

The chain links TRBV15 to TRBJ2-7; 10 bases line up with TRBD1. This CDR3 has 15 residues. J was trimmed by 3 bases and V by 1 base; bases with no gene match: 3. CDR1 and CDR2 from the germline V gene are LNHNV and YYDKDF (reference sequence). CDR3 residues: CATSRVRTGGYEQYF. Written as DNA, the CDR3 is TGTGCCACCAGCAGAGTGCGGACAGGGGGCTACGAGCAGTACTTC. Full variable domain (remainder filled in from reference TRBV15 and TRBJ2-7): DAMVIQNPRYQVTQFGKPVTLSCSQTLNHNVMYWYQQKSSQAPKLLFHYYDKDFNNEADTPDNFQSRRPNTSFCFLDIRSPGLGDTAMYLCATSRVRTGGYEQYFGPGTRLTVT.

In regard to this clone: Distinct nucleotide sequences in the sample also encode this CDR3. The CDR3 reads CASSVSGRARETQYF. The CDR3, as DNA: TGTGCCAGCAGCGTTAGCGGGAGGGCCCGAGAGACCCAGTACTTC. V is TRBV9 and J is TRBJ2-5, with TRBD2 matching 11 bases. V gave up 2 bases and J gave up 4 bases; unmatched junction bases: 4. Germline V gene sequence: CDR1 SGDLS, CDR2 YYNGEE. The CDR3 extends over 15 amino acids.

This chain links TRBV27 with TRBJ2-7; TRBD1 matches 8 bases. This CDR3 is 14 amino acids long. The V segment lost 3 bases and the J segment 5 bases; nucleotides outside the gene matches: 6. Germline CDR1 MNHEY, CDR2 SMNVEV (reference sequence). The CDR3 region is CASSLGVRGHEQYF. CDR3 sequence (DNA): TGTGCCAGCAGTTTGGGGGTCAGGGGGCACGAGCAGTACTTC.

The chain uses TRBV6-1 and TRBJ2-5; D may match TRBD1 or TRBD2 (5 bases each). CDR3 size: 15 residues. V lost 3 bases to trimming and J lost 2 bases, with 13 bases between them. Per the germline V gene, CDR1 is MNHNS and CDR2 is SASEGT. The CDR3 bases are TGTGCCAGCAGTGAGTTTGGGGACGTACAAGAGACCCAGTACTTC. Translation gives CASSEFGDVQETQYF.

V and J are TRBV10-3 and TRBJ2-3, with 12 bases lining up with TRBD1. This CDR3 contains 17 residues. Germline V lookup: CDR1 ENHRY, CDR2 SYGVKD. J lost 6 bases, V lost 6 bases, and 13 bases had no gene match. The CDR3 bases are TGTGCCATCAGCGATACGACCGGGACAGGGGGCTCGGATACGCAGTATTTT. Encoded protein: CAISDTTGTGGSDTQYF.

V usage is TRBV7-9 and J usage is TRBJ2-1, with TRBD1 matching over 7 bases. This CDR3 comprises 16 residues. CDR1 SEHNR and CDR2 FQNEAQ come from the germline V gene (reference sequence). The ends lost 5 bases at V and 2 bases at J; junction bases unmatched: 9. CDR3 residues: CASSPGDSGAYNEQFF. The CDR3 DNA reads as TGTGCCAGCAGCCCAGGGGACAGTGGGGCCTACAATGAGCAGTTCTTC.

The CDR3 DNA reads TGCGCCAGCAGTCGGGACAGGCGCCTTTCCTACGAGCAGTACTTC. Its protein product is CASSRDRRLSYEQYF. The chain combines TRBV23-1 with TRBJ2-7, with 8 positions matching TRBD1. TRBV23-1 falls under the ORF class, with uncertain function. The CDR3 is made up of 15 amino acids. J gave up 1 base and V 4 bases, and 6 bases lay outside the gene matches.

The CDR3: CASKAGGRSSYNEQFF. DNA for the CDR3: TGTGCCAGTAAAGCGGGGGGCAGGAGCTCCTACAATGAGCAGTTCTTC. The chain combines TRBV19 with TRBJ2-1, with 9 bases that match TRBD2. The germline V gene has CDR1 LNHDA and CDR2 SQIVND (reference sequence). This CDR3 spans 16 amino acids. With V trimmed by 7 bases and J by 0 bases, 7 bases remained unmatched.

The J gene is TRBJ2-7, the V gene TRBV7-2, with a possible D match to TRBD2 (6 bases). Germline CDR1 SGHTA, CDR2 FQGNSA. V lost 5 bases and J lost 2, with 13 bases in between. The CDR3 totals 14 residues. Here the CDR3 reads CASSQPGLTYEQYF. As DNA, the CDR3 is TGTGCCAGCAGCCAGCCGGGACTTACCTACGAGCAGTACTTC.

The chain is built from TRBV7-8 and TRBJ2-7, with 11 bases that match TRBD1. This CDR3 has 15 amino acids. V lost 5 bases, J lost 2 bases, and 5 bases stayed unmatched. Germline V lookup: CDR1 SGHVS, CDR2 FQNEAQ. For the CDR3, the DNA is TGTGCCAGCAGCGAGGGACAGGGGGGAACCTACGAGCAGTACTTC. This sequence encodes CASSEGQGGTYEQYF. The full variable domain, in which reference TRBV7-8 and TRBJ2-7 provide the parts outside the CDR3, is GAGVSQSPRYKVAKRGQDVALRCDPISGHVSLFWYQQALGQGPEFLTYFQNEAQLDKSGLPSDRFFAERPEGSVSTLKIQRTQQEDSAVYLCASSEGQGGTYEQYFGPGTRLTVT.

The chain couples TRBV5-6 to TRBJ2-1; D perhaps matches TRBD2 (6 bases). Trimming shortened V by 3 bases and J by 10 bases, and 11 bases separated the two germline ends. CDR3 length equals 12 residues. CDR1 and CDR2 (germline): SGHDT, YYEEEE. The CDR3 coding sequence is TGTGCCAGCAGCTCCCTAGCGTCCGAGCAGTTCTTC. Its translation is CASSSLASEQFF.

In this sample, this clone turned up once. The chain couples TRBV9 to TRBJ1-1, with 7 bases fitting TRBD1. The CDR3 covers 14 residues. The ends lost 3 bases at V and 6 bases at J; junction bases unmatched: 8. Germline CDR1 is SGDLS and CDR2 is YYNGEE. CDR3 loop: CASSGTGEKAEAFF. DNA of the CDR3: TGTGCCAGCAGCGGAACAGGGGAAAAGGCTGAAGCTTTCTTT.

The rearrangement joins TRBV2 to TRBJ1-1, with TRBD1 matching over 11 bases. CDR1 and CDR2 (germline): SNHLY, FYNNEI. The CDR3 spans 14 residues. Losses at the gene ends were 6 bases for V and 3 bases for J; bases not matched to a gene: 3. As DNA, the CDR3 is TGTGCCAGCAGCCGGACAGGGGGCCACACTGAAGCTTTCTTT. Amino acid sequence: CASSRTGGHTEAFF.

This clone was detected only a few times. The chain is built from TRBV7-9 and TRBJ2-1, with 8 bases matching TRBD2. The CDR3 sequence is 14 residues long. CDR1 and CDR2 (germline): SEHNR, FQNEAQ (reference sequence). The V gene end was trimmed by 11 bases and the J gene end by 0 bases; junction bases not matched to a gene: 6. The CDR3 here is CAQTGTSSYNEQFF. The CDR3, as DNA: TGTGCCCAAACAGGGACTAGCTCCTACAATGAGCAGTTCTTC.

The chain links TRBV29-1 to TRBJ1-2, with TRBD1 as a possible D gene (5 bases). Germline V CDR1 and CDR2: SQVTM, ANQGSEA. V lost 4 bases and J lost 7, with 16 bases in between. CDR3 length: 13 residues. The CDR3 nucleotides read TGCAGCGTTGTCCACAGGCCGGAGGGTGGCTACACCTTC. Translation: CSVVHRPEGGYTF.

The CDR3, as DNA: TGCGCCAGCAGCTTGGTCACAGGGACCTACGAGCAGTACTTC. It specifies CASSLVTGTYEQYF. This chain joins TRBV5-1 and TRBJ2-7; a possible D gene is TRBD1 (6 bases). The CDR3 spans 14 residues. Germline V gene data show CDR1 as SGHRS and CDR2 as YFSETQ. V lost 0 bases and J 2 bases, leaving 9 bases between the germline ends. Full variable domain (outside the CDR3, taken from reference TRBV5-1 and TRBJ2-7): KAGVTQTPRYLIKTRGQQVTLSCSPISGHRSVSWYQQTPGQGLQFLFEYFSETQRNKGNFPGRFSGRQFSNSRSEMNVSTLELGDSALYLCASSLVTGTYEQYFGPGTRLTVT.

The V and J genes are TRBV19 and TRBJ1-1; D unresolved. The CDR3 covers 14 residues. Germline CDR1 LNHDA, CDR2 SQIVND (reference sequence). V lost 2 bases to trimming and J lost 1 base, with 8 bases between them. The CDR3, as DNA: TGTGCCAGTAGTATAATACTATCGAACACTGAAGCTTTCTTT. This sequence encodes CASSIILSNTEAFF. Using reference TRBV19 and TRBJ1-1 for the parts outside the CDR3, the full variable domain is DGGITQSPKYLFRKEGQNVTLSCEQNLNHDAMYWYRQDPGQGLRLIYYSQIVNDFQKGDIAEGYSVSREKKESFPLTVTSAQKNPTAFYLCASSIILSNTEAFFGQGTRLTVV.

The chain uses TRBV19 and TRBJ1-3, with 8 bases fitting TRBD1. Germline V gene data show CDR1 as LNHDA and CDR2 as SQIVND (reference sequence). The junction had 12 bases not matched to a gene; V was cut back by 5 bases and J by 0 bases. The CDR3 length is 18 residues. For the CDR3, the DNA is TGTGCCAGTAGTGTCCCGGGACAGGTAGATCGCTCTGGAAACACCATATATTTT. This codes for CASSVPGQVDRSGNTIYF.

The chain links TRBV27 to TRBJ2-7; TRBD1 is a possible D gene (6 bases). The CDR3 spans 16 residues. CDR1 MNHEY and CDR2 SMNVEV come from the germline V gene (reference sequence). V dropped 7 bases and J dropped 1 base, with 20 bases sitting between them. The CDR3 nucleotides read TGTGCCAGCAACCCGGGGACATACCAACCTTCCTACGAGCAGTACTTC. It codes for CASNPGTYQPSYEQYF.

The chain recombines TRBV13 with TRBJ2-2; D gene uncertain. The CDR3 loop spans 13 amino acids. V was pared by 3 bases and J by 6 bases, with 8 bases between. Germline assignment: CDR1 PRHDT and CDR2 FYEKMQ (reference sequence). This chain's CDR3 is CASSFPSAGELFF. DNA for the CDR3: TGTGCCAGCAGCTTCCCGAGCGCCGGGGAGCTGTTTTTT.

The chain joins TRBV13 to TRBJ2-1; 7 bases map to TRBD1. Trimming took 3 bases from V and 8 from J; bases not matched to a gene: 1. CDR1 is PRHDT and CDR2 is FYEKMQ in the germline V gene (reference sequence). The CDR3 covers 12 residues. The CDR3 reads CASSFTGDEQFF. CDR3 nucleotides: TGTGCCAGCAGCTTTACAGGGGATGAGCAGTTCTTC.